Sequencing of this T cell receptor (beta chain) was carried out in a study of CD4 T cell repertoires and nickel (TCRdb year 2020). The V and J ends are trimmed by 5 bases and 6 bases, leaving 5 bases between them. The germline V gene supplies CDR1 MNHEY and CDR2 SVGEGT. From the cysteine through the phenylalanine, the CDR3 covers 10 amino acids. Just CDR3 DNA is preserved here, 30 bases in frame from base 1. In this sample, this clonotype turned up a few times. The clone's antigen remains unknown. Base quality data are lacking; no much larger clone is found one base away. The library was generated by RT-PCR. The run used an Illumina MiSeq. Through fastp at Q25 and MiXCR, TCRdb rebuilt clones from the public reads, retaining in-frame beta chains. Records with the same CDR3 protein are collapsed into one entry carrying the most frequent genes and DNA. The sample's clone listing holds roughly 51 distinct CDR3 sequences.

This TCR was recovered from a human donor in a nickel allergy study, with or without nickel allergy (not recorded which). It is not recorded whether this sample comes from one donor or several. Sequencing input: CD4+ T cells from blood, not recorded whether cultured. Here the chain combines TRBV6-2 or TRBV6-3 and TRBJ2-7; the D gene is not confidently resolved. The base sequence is TGTGCCAGCAGTCGAAGCGAGCAGTACTTC. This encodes CASSRSEQYF.